These 5 T cell receptor beta chains were all obtained from the same sample, sequenced in a study of T-cell memory formation after mild COVID-19. TCRdb ran MiXCR on the 5' RACE reads and lists one entry per CDR3 protein. The sample shows 500,000 to 550,000 distinct CDR3 sequences, just over 20% of them seen only once. Specimen: PBMCs or a T cell subset sorted from them (not recorded which). The receptors stem from an adult woman who had mild COVID-19 (a few samples of this study predate the infection). Cell type and time point are not known.

This clonotype was observed at least ten times. The J gene is TRBJ2-7, the V gene TRBV4-3; TRBD1 matches 8 bases. V dropped 1 base and J dropped 3; count of bases not matched to a gene: 11. The CDR3 is 17 amino acids. Germline assignment: CDR1 LGHNA and CDR2 YSLEER. CDR3 DNA: TGCGCCAGCAGCCAAGGGGACAGGCAATACGGGGTCTACGAGCAGTACTTC. Its translation is CASSQGDRQYGVYEQYF.

This chain's CDR3 is CASSISKDTGELFF. The CDR3 nucleotides read TGTGCCAGTAGTATATCCAAAGACACCGGGGAGCTGTTTTTT. The chain carries TRBV19 and TRBJ2-2; unclear D gene. Germline CDR1 LNHDA, CDR2 SQIVND (reference sequence). The CDR3 extends over 14 amino acids. V lost 2 bases and J lost 3, with 7 bases in between.

This clonotype was observed a handful of times. The chain couples TRBV27 to TRBJ2-1, with no clear D. V was pared by 2 bases and J by 7 bases, with 9 bases between. This CDR3 has 13 amino acids. CDR1 and CDR2 (germline): MNHEY, SMNVEV (reference sequence). The CDR3 coding sequence is TGTGCCAGCAGTTTAAGCTTCAGGAATGAGCAGTTCTTC. It yields the protein CASSLSFRNEQFF.

The CDR3 is CASSSWTSGSWETQYF. CDR3 coding DNA: TGTGCCAGCAGTTCCTGGACTAGCGGGAGTTGGGAGACCCAGTACTTC. The chain has TRBV6-2 or TRBV6-3 and TRBJ2-5; 13 bases agree with TRBD2. CDR1 is MNHEY and CDR2 is SVGEGT in the germline V gene. The CDR3 spans 16 residues. J gave up 5 bases and V 4 bases, and 7 bases lay outside the gene matches.

This chain connects TRBV5-1 to TRBJ2-1; 8 bases line up with TRBD1. Per germline, CDR1 SGHRS and CDR2 YFSETQ. V was clipped by 4 bases and J by 5 bases; unmatched bases: 2. CDR3 length equals 13 residues. The CDR3 sequence: CASSTGQDNEQFF. Here the CDR3 DNA reads TGCGCCAGCAGCACGGGACAGGACAATGAGCAGTTCTTC.